This TCR beta chain was identified in a study of cytotoxic CD8 clonotypes in ibrutinib-treated CLL (dated by TCRdb to 2020 to 2023). Describing the broader study: The cohort had around twelve relapsed/refractory and approximately 14 treatment-naive patients; some 17 were IGHV unmutated. Every sample from remission and from progressive disease was obtained while the patients were still on ibrutinib. Longitudinal samples were available for about 30% of the 86 trial participants. Samples averaged 255,043 productive templates and more than 85,000 productive rearrangements. Cryopreserved peripheral blood mononuclear cells were collected before treatment, at response, and at either disease progression or sustained remission. Samples at response were collected after a median of about 11 months of treatment, with a range of roughly 6 to 40 months. Partial responses were observed in some 24 patients and complete responses in 2; after a median follow-up of 68 months, remission was maintained in 14 patients and progression was observed in approximately twelve.

What the work shows at the level of the full study, not this receptor alone: Sampling times were not matched between sustained-remission and progressing patients, and lymph node repertoires were not studied. Public clonotypes were found to be uncommon and were observed to contract or remain stable during treatment; the increase in clonality was shown to reflect expansion of private clonotypes at ibrutinib response. At baseline, clonality was higher than in age-matched healthy donors and showed a strong correlation with circulating CD8+ T-cell counts. Clonality rose at ibrutinib response, remained stable during sustained remission, and dropped back toward baseline at progression.

The CDR3 spans 16 residues, from the cysteine through the phenylalanine. Only the CDR3 part of the read is kept: 48 bases, read in frame from the first base. Each clonotype received, on average, approximately 9.9x coverage in deep resolution sequencing performed on a MiSeq, where the target depth lay between 1 in 1 million and 1 in 200,000 T cells. TCR beta libraries were generated with the immunoSEQ hsTCRB Kit. From the authors' description of their analysis: The data were analyzed with ImmunoSEQ Analyzer and ImmunoSEQ Data Assistant, and V, D and J gene assignments followed IMGT definitions. Clonality, which ranges from 0 to 1, was calculated by subtracting the normalized Shannon entropy of productive rearrangement frequencies from one. Only overrepresented clonotypes making up at least 0.05% of the repertoire of each patient were included in the public clonotype analysis. Some 14 age-matched healthy donor repertoires from immuneACCESS served as clonality controls. TCRdb took over this immuneACCESS table, retaining in-frame rearrangements with V and J assigned. Such tables are incomplete; in checked studies, under half of the missing clones stem from an unresolved V gene, and the remainder is unexplained. The V and J calls and clone size were taken over from that table, and D and trimming were inferred from the DNA. Present in this sample are approximately 47,000 clones, around 60% of which were seen just once. The ten largest clonotypes hold about 29% of the sample.

With respect to this clone: Its antigen remains unidentified. Base-call qualities are not available, and no considerably larger clone is one nucleotide away.

The time point label for this specimen denotes: approximately 25 months on ibrutinib. For TCR beta library preparation, roughly 2 micrograms of genomic DNA were extracted from the cryopreserved PBMCs. High-throughput TCR beta sequencing was performed on longitudinal blood samples from CLL patients receiving ibrutinib monotherapy. The patients were enrolled in a single-center, open-label phase 2 trial of ibrutinib monotherapy. Source: PBMCs, taken after 24 months of ibrutinib treatment. The origin of this receptor is a human donor with chronic lymphocytic leukemia. The rearrangement combines TRBV21-1 with TRBJ1-5. TRBV21-1 is described as a pseudogene. In nucleotide form, the sequence is TGTGCCAGCAGCAAACACAAGGATTATAGCAATCAGCCCCAGCATTTT. Protein translation: CASSKHKDYSNQPQHF.